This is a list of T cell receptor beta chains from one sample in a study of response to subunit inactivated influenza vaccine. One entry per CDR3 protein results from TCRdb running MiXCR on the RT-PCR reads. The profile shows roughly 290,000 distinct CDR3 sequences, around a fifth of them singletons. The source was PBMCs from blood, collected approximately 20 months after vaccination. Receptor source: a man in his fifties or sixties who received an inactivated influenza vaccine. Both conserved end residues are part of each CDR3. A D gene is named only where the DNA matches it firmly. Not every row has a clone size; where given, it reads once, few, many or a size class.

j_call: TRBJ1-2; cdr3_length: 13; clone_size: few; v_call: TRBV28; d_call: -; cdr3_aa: CASVRESAYGYTF; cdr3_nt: TGTGCCTCAGTCCGGGAGTCCGCCTATGGCTACACCTTC
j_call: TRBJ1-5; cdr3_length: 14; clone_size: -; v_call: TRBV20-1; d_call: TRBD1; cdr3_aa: CSARDRGRAQPQHF; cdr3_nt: TGCAGTGCTAGGGACAGGGGGCGCGCACAGCCCCAGCATTTT
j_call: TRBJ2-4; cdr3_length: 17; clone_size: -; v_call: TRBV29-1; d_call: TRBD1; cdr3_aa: CSPCWDRGHEAKNIQYF; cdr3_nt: TGCAGCCCTTGTTGGGACAGGGGGCATGAAGCCAAAAACATTCAGTACTTC
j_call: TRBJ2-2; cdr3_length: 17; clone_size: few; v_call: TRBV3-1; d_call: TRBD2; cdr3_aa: CASRNTGLAANTGELFF; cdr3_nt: TGTGCCAGCAGGAACACAGGACTAGCGGCGAACACCGGGGAGCTGTTTTTT
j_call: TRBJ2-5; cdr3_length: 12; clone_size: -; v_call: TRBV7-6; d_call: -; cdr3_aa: CASSFIDKTQYF; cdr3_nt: TGTGCCAGCAGCTTCATCGACAAGACCCAGTACTTC
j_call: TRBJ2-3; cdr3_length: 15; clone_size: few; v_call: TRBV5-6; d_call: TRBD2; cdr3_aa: CASSLILAGGDTQYF; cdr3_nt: TGTGCCAGCAGCTTGATACTAGCGGGAGGAGATACGCAGTATTTT
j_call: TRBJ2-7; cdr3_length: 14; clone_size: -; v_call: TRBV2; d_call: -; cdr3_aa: CASSYGFPAYEQYF; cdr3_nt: TGTGCCAGCAGTTACGGATTCCCAGCCTACGAGCAGTACTTC
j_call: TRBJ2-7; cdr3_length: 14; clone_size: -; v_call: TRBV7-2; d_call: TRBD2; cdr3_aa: CASSLEAGTYEQYF; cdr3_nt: TGTGCCAGCAGCTTAGAAGCGGGAACCTACGAGCAGTACTTC
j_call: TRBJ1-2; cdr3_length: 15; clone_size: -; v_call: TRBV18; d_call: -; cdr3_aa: CASSPPLIANYGYTF; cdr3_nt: TGTGCCAGCTCACCACCCCTGATAGCTAACTATGGCTACACCTTC
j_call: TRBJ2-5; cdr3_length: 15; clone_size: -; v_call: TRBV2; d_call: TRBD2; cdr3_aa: CASSKTSGSTETQYF; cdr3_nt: TGTGCCAGCAGCAAGACTAGCGGGAGTACAGAGACCCAGTACTTC
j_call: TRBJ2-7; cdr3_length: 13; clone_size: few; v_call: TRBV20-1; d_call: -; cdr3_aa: CSAPGTGLFEQYF; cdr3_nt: TGCAGTGCGCCCGGGACCGGACTTTTCGAGCAGTACTTC
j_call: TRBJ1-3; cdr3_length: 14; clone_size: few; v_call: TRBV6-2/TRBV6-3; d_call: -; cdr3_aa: CATSTGHSGNTIYF; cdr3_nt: TGTGCCACGTCGACAGGCCACTCTGGAAACACCATATATTTT
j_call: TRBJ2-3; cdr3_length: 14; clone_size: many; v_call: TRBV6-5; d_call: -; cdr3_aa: CASSYGGSTDTQYF; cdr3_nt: TGTGCCAGCAGTTACGGGGGCTCCACAGATACGCAGTATTTT
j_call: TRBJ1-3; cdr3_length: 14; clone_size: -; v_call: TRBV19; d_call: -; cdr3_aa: CASIGSHSGNTIYF; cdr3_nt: TGTGCCAGTATTGGTAGCCACTCTGGAAACACCATATATTTT
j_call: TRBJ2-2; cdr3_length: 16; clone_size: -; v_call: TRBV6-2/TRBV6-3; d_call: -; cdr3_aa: CASSPPAGGPTGELFF; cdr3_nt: TGTGCCAGCAGCCCCCCGGCCGGGGGCCCCACCGGGGAGCTGTTTTTT
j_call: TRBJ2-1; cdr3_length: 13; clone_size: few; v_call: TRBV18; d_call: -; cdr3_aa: CASSLTEGNEQFF; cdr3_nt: TGTGCCAGCTCACTCACGGAGGGCAATGAGCAGTTCTTC
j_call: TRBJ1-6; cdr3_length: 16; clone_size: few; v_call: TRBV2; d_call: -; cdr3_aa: CASSRQEPTWDSPLHF; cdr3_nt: TGTGCCAGCAGCAGACAGGAACCTACCTGGGATTCACCCCTCCACTTT
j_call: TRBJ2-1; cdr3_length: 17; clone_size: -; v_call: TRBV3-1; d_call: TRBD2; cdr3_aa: CASSPFSSGTRYNEQFF; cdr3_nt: TGTGCCAGCAGCCCTTTCTCTAGCGGGACTCGCTATAATGAGCAGTTCTTC
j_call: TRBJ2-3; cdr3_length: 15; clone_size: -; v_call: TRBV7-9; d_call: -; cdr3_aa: CASRRPEPSTDTQYF; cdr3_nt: TGTGCCAGCAGGCGCCCGGAACCTAGCACAGATACGCAGTATTTT
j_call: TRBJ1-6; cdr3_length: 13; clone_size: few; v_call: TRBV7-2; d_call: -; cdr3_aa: CASNPGVNSPLHF; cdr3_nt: TGTGCCAGCAATCCAGGGGTCAATTCACCCCTCCACTTT
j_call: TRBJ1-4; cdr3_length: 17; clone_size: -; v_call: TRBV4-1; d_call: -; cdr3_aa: CASSQSPPSATNEKLFF; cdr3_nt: TGCGCCAGCAGCCAATCGCCGCCAAGTGCAACTAATGAAAAACTGTTTTTT
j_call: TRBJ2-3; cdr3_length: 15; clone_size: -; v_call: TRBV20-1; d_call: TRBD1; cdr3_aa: CSARVGTGDTDTQYF; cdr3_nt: TGCAGTGCTAGAGTCGGGACAGGGGACACAGATACGCAGTATTTT
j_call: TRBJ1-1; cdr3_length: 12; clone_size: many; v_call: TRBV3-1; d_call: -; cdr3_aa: CASSQGGRGAFF; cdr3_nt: TGTGCCAGCAGCCAAGGGGGACGAGGAGCTTTCTTT
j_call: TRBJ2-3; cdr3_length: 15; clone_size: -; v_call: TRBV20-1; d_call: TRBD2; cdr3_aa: CSARGLAGGIDTQYF; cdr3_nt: TGCAGTGCTAGAGGCCTAGCGGGAGGGATAGATACGCAGTATTTT
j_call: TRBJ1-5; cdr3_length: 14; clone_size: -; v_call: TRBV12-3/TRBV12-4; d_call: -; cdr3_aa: CASSLIGGNQPQHF; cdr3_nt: TGTGCCAGCAGTTTAATAGGGGGCAATCAGCCCCAGCATTTT
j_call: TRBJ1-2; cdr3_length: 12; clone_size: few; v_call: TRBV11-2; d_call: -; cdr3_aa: CASSFVHYGYTF; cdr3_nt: TGTGCCAGCAGCTTTGTCCACTATGGCTACACCTTC
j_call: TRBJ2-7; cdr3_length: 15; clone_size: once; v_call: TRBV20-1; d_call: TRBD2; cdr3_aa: CSAIRRRGGLPEQYF; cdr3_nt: TGCAGTGCTATACGTAGGCGGGGGGGCCTCCCCGAGCAGTACTTC